This T cell receptor (beta chain) was found in a study of T cell responses to AZD1222 COVID-19 vaccine. Whole-study findings and limits: It should be noted that donors were predominantly white British and more often female, and clonal diversity was possibly underestimated.

V lost 0 bases, J lost 7 bases, and 11 bases lay in between. The CDR3 consists of 14 residues. Germline V gene sequence: CDR1 KGHSH, CDR2 LQKENI. The repertoire was sequenced with immunoSEQ multiplex PCR; TCRdb's copy has only in-frame clones and lacks some. The table lists fewer than 150,000 clones, about 90% of them singletons. This clone has only a few counts. Its antigen is not identified. The source was peripheral blood, collected on day 0 of AZD1222 vaccination. The chain joins TRBV18 to TRBJ2-3; a weak D match, TRBD2 (5 bases). This TCR was recovered from an adult in good health. CDR3: CASSPPSSLNTQYF. CDR3 sequence (DNA): TGTGCCAGCTCACCACCGTCTAGCCTTAATACGCAGTATTTT.